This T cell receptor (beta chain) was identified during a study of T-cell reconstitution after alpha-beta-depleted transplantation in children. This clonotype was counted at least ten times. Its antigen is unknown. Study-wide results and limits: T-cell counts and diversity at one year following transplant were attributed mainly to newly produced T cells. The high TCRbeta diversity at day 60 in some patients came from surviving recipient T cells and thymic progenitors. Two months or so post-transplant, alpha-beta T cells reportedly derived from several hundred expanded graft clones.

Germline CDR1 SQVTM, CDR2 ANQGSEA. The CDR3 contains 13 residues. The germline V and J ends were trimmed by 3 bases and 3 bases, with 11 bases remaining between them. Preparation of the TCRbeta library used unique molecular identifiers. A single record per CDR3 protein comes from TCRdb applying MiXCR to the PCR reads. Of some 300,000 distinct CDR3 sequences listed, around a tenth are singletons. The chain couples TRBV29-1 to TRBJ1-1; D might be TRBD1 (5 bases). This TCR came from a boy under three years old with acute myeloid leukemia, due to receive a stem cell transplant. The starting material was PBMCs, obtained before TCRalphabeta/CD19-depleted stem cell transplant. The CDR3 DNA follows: TGCAGCGTTGACGCAGGGAGGGACACTGAAGCTTTCTTT. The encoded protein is CSVDAGRDTEAFF.